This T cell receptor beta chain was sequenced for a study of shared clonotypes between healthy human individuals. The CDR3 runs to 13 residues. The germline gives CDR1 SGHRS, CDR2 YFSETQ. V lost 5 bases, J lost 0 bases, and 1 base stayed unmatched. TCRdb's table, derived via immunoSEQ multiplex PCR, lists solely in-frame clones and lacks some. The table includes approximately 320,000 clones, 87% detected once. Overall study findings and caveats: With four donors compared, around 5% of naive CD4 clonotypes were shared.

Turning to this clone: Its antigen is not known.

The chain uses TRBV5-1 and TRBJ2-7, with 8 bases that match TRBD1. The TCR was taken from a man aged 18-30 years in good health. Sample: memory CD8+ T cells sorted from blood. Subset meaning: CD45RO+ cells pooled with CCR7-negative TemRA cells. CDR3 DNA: TGCGCCAGCAGGACAGGGGACTCCTACGAGCAGTACTTC. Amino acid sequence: CASRTGDSYEQYF. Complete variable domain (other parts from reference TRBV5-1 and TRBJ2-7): KAGVTQTPRYLIKTRGQQVTLSCSPISGHRSVSWYQQTPGQGLQFLFEYFSETQRNKGNFPGRFSGRQFSNSRSEMNVSTLELGDSALYLCASRTGDSYEQYFGPGTRLTVT.